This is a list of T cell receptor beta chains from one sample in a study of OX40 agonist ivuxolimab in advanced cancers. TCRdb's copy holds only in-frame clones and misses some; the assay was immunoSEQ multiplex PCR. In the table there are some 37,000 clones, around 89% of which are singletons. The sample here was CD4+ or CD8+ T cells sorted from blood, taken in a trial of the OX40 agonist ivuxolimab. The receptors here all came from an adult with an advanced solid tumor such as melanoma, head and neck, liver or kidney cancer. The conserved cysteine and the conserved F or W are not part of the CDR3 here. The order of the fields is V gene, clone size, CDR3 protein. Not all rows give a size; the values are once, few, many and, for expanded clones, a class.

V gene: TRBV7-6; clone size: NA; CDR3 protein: ASTFALGQETQY
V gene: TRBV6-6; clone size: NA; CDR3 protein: ASSVGTYEQY
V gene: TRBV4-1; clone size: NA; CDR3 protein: ASSPGGGRTSGTYYNEQF
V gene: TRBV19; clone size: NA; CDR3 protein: ASNRQGNTEAF
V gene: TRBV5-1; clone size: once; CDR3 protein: ASSLASGNYNEQF
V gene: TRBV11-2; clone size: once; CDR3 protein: ASSSTGSIYEQY
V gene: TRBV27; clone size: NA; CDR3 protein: ASSPFGGPYEQY
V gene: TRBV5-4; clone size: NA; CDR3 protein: ASSFQGGNTIY
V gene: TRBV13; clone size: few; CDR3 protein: ASSLAGDMNTEAF
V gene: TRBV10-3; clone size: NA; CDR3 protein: AISESAAFQETQY
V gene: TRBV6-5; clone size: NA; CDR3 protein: ASSYMRGPTDTQY
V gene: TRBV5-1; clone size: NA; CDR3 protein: ASGSSGGPREQY
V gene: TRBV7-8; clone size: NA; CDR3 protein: ASSLERGPSYEQY
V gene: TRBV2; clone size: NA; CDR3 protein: ASSPLWGGRNEKLF
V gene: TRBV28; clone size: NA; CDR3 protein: AGADTDTQY
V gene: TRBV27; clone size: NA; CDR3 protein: ASSIWGQGRRGYT
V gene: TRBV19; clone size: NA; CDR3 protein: ASSIATSSYNEQF
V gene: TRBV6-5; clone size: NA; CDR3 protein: ASSYSQFYEQY
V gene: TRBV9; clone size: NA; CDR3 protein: ASSVSGTGSDEQY
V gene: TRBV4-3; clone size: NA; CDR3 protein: ASSQVLRDRPYEQY
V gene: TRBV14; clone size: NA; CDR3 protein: ASSQNGYEQY
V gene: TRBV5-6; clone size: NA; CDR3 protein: ASSLRDMDEQF
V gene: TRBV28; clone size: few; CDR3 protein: ASSLLRDTNQPQH
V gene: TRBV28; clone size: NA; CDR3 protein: ASSFRTGVFEQY
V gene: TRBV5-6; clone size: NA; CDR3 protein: ASSSRGDYGYT
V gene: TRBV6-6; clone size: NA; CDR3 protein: ASSYTGILETQY
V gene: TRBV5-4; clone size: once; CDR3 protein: ASSFMALAGPSYEQY
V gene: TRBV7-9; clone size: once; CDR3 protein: ATLAGGSTDTQY
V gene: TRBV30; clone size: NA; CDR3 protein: AWTPRNTGELF